This T cell receptor (beta chain) comes out of a study of blood T cell repertoires in COVID-19. On the study more broadly: The origin of the acute and convalescent COVID-19 samples was the United States, Italy and Spain. From T cells, B-cell-depleted T cells, or PBMCs came the material, which was cDNA or gDNA.

Original processing methods: Amplifying reference gene primers gave estimates of nucleated cell counts. The assay was immunoSEQ multiplex PCR, and TCRdb's table has in-frame clones only and misses some. V, J and clone size are taken as reported in that table, and D and trimming were inferred from the DNA itself. This table has some 69,000 clones, 90% appearing once. The CDR3 is made up of 13 amino acids. V lost 7 bases to trimming and J lost 9 bases, with 16 bases between them. CDR1 is LNHDA, CDR2 SQIVND, per germline (reference sequence). Enrolment of Seattle patients took place during active infection, and they were followed longitudinally.

The sequenced material came from peripheral blood. The chain couples TRBV19 to TRBJ1-5; maybe TRBD1 (5 bases). The clonotype was recovered from a man aged 50-60 years with COVID-19, enrolled during active disease. DNA for the CDR3: TGTGCCAGTAACCCCCCCCAGGGTCGGCCCCAGCATTTT. It specifies CASNPPQGRPQHF.